This passage covers 24 T cell receptor beta chains from one sample sequenced in a study of OX40 agonist ivuxolimab in advanced cancers. Sequenced by immunoSEQ multiplex PCR; TCRdb stores in-frame clones only, minus some. The sample includes roughly 35,000 clones, around 93% seen only once; the top ten take 30% to 35%. The specimen was CD4+ or CD8+ T cells sorted from blood, collected in a trial of the OX40 agonist ivuxolimab. Every receptor here comes from an adult with an advanced solid tumor such as melanoma, head and neck, liver or kidney cancer.

V is TRBV28 and J is TRBJ2-3; D possibly matches TRBD1 or TRBD2 (5 bases each). The germline V gene encodes CDR1 MDHEN and CDR2 SYDVKM. The CDR3 is made up of 14 amino acids. The V end lost 5 bases, the J end lost 4 bases, and 13 bases lay between the germline ends. This chain's CDR3 is CASSPPRGADTQYF. CDR3 DNA: TGTGCCAGCAGTCCCCCAAGAGGGGCAGATACGCAGTATTTT.

The rearrangement joins TRBV29-1 to TRBJ2-1; D unclear. The germline CDR1 and CDR2 sequences are SQVTM and ANQGSEA. The CDR3 totals 16 residues. V lost 2 bases to trimming and J lost 1 base, with 15 bases between them. CDR3 coding DNA: TGCAGCGTTGAATCTCCCCTCCTAGAGTCCTACAATGAGCAGTTCTTC. Translating gives CSVESPLLESYNEQFF.

The V and J genes are TRBV5-6 and TRBJ2-1; 13 bases line up with TRBD2. Germline lookup yields CDR1 SGHDT and CDR2 YYEEEE. The CDR3 loop spans 15 amino acids. J lost 6 bases, V lost 6 bases, and 6 bases had no gene match. CDR3 nucleotides: TGTGCCAGCACCTCGGGACTAGCGGGGCTCAATGAGCAGTTCTTC. Amino acid sequence: CASTSGLAGLNEQFF.

The chain recombines TRBV2 with TRBJ2-2; D is uncertain. The germline V gene has CDR1 SNHLY and CDR2 FYNNEI. V gave up 7 bases and J gave up 2 bases, with 17 bases separating them. The CDR3 is made up of 16 amino acids. In DNA, the CDR3 is TGTGCCAGCACCCTTCATGGGCCGGATAACACCGGGGAGCTGTTTTTT. Its protein product is CASTLHGPDNTGELFF.

The chain couples TRBV6-1 to TRBJ2-7, with unresolved D. The CDR3 loop spans 15 amino acids. Germline assignment: CDR1 MNHNS and CDR2 SASEGT. Trimming removed 4 bases from V and 3 bases from J, with 16 bases in between. The CDR3, as DNA: TGTGCCAGCAGTGGGGCCCGGGTCCGGAACTACGAGCAGTACTTC. It encodes CASSGARVRNYEQYF.

V usage is TRBV28 and J usage is TRBJ2-7, with 10 positions matching TRBD1. In germline, CDR1 is MDHEN, CDR2 SYDVKM. This CDR3 contains 15 residues. V was clipped by 6 bases and J by 2 bases; unmatched bases: 7. CDR3 DNA sequence: TGTGCCAGCAGCGCCCCCGGGACAGGGGCCTACGAGCAGTACTTC. Its protein product is CASSAPGTGAYEQYF.

The chain has TRBV20-1 and TRBJ1-2; D remains unclear. CDR3 length equals 11 residues. The V and J ends lost 6 bases and 2 bases respectively, with 7 bases between them. Germline CDR1 reads DFQATT; CDR2 reads SNEGSKA (reference sequence). The CDR3 sequence: CSAGRNYGYTF. The CDR3, as DNA: TGCAGTGCGGGAAGGAACTATGGCTACACCTTC.

This clone was seen only a few times. The rearrangement uses TRBV2 and TRBJ1-1; D is uncertain. V shed 3 bases and J shed 7 bases, with 3 bases lying between them. CDR3 length: 10 amino acids. CDR1 is SNHLY and CDR2 is FYNNEI in the germline V gene. CDR3 DNA sequence: TGTGCCAGCAGTGACAGTGAAGCTTTCTTT. Protein: CASSDSEAFF.

V is TRBV6-6 and J is TRBJ1-3; D is unresolved. Trimming removed 5 bases at V and 5 bases at J, with 10 bases between. The CDR3 is 13 residues long. Looked up from germline, CDR1 is MNHNY and CDR2 is SVGAGI (reference sequence). Here the CDR3 reads CASSMATRNTIYF. The CDR3 DNA is TGTGCCAGCAGTATGGCGACAAGAAACACCATATATTTT.

The chain is built from TRBV5-8 and TRBJ2-1; 9 bases fit TRBD2. CDR3 length equals 17 residues. Germline-derived CDR1 and CDR2 are SGHTS and YDEGEE. V shed 1 base, J shed 5 bases, and the junction held 10 bases outside the gene matches. CDR3 region: CASSLYSGTSQHNEQFF. For the CDR3, the DNA is TGTGCCAGCAGCTTGTATTCCGGGACTAGCCAACACAATGAGCAGTTCTTC.

This chain links TRBV14 with TRBJ1-2; TRBD1 might be the D (5 bases). CDR1 and CDR2 from the germline V gene are SGHDN and FVKESK. The CDR3 has 14 amino acids. V was pared by 0 bases and J by 3 bases, with 8 bases between. The CDR3 loop reads CASSQEPGHYGYTF. The CDR3 region has the DNA TGTGCCAGCAGCCAAGAACCAGGGCACTATGGCTACACCTTC. The full variable domain, its missing parts supplied by reference TRBV14 and TRBJ1-2, is EAGVTQFPSHSVIEKGQTVTLRCDPISGHDNLYWYRRVMGKEIKFLLHFVKESKQDESGMPNNRFLAERTGGTYSTLKVQPAELEDSGVYFCASSQEPGHYGYTFGSGTRLTVV.

The J gene is TRBJ2-5, the V gene TRBV5-6; the match to TRBD2 covers 8 bases. V lost 6 bases, J lost 4 bases, and 8 bases stayed unmatched. This CDR3 contains 14 residues. CDR1 is SGHDT and CDR2 is YYEEEE in the germline V gene. As DNA, the CDR3 is TGTGCCAGCAAACTTAGCGGGGAGCGAGAGACCCAGTACTTC. It is translated as CASKLSGERETQYF. The full variable domain, in which reference TRBV5-6 and TRBJ2-5 provide the parts outside the CDR3, is DAGVTQSPTHLIKTRGQQVTLRCSPKSGHDTVSWYQQALGQGPQFIFQYYEEEERQRGNFPDRFSGHQFPNYSSELNVNALLLGDSALYLCASKLSGERETQYFGPGTRLLVL.

This chain links TRBV5-1 with TRBJ2-1; 8 nucleotides match TRBD2. The CDR3 sequence is 16 residues long. J gave up 5 bases and V 2 bases, and 9 bases lay outside the gene matches. Looked up from germline, CDR1 is SGHRS and CDR2 is YFSETQ. CDR3 in amino acids: CASSFFSGEGDNEQFF. The CDR3, as DNA: TGCGCCAGCAGCTTCTTTAGCGGGGAAGGAGACAATGAGCAGTTCTTC.

This clone was recorded once. The rearrangement uses TRBV6-5 and TRBJ2-7; D gene unclear. There are 12 residues in the CDR3. In germline, CDR1 is MNHEY, CDR2 SVGAGI. V gave up 5 bases and J gave up 6 bases, with 11 bases separating them. The CDR3 bases are TGTGCCAGCAGTACTGATGGCCCCGAGCAGTACTTC. Its protein product is CASSTDGPEQYF.

As DNA, the CDR3 is TGCAGCGTCGTCTTAGCGGGTTTCTACGAGCAGTACTTC. This sequence encodes CSVVLAGFYEQYF. The chain links TRBV29-1 to TRBJ2-7; 7 bases agree with TRBD2. J gave up 3 bases and V 6 bases, and 8 bases lay outside the gene matches. CDR3 length: 13 amino acids. Germline V CDR1 and CDR2: SQVTM, ANQGSEA.

This chain connects TRBV9 to TRBJ2-1; TRBD2 matches at 10 bases. The CDR3 loop spans 14 amino acids. The V segment lost 4 bases and the J segment 4 bases; nucleotides outside the gene matches: 2. Per the germline V gene, CDR1 is SGDLS and CDR2 is YYNGEE. The CDR3 nucleotides read TGTGCCAGCAGCTCTAGCGGGGGATACAATGAGCAGTTCTTC. Protein product: CASSSSGGYNEQFF.

The V call is TRBV6-5, the J call TRBJ2-1; TRBD2 matches at 9 bases. Germline trimming cut 2 bases from V and 8 bases from J; bases unmatched to any gene: 7. This CDR3 is built from 15 residues. Per germline, CDR1 MNHEY and CDR2 SVGAGI. The chain's CDR3 is CASSYGLAGTHEQFF. The CDR3 DNA reads as TGTGCCAGCAGTTACGGGCTAGCGGGAACCCATGAGCAGTTCTTC.

The J gene is TRBJ1-3, the V gene TRBV13; a possible D gene is TRBD1 (5 bases). V was clipped by 6 bases and J by 1 base, with 13 bases between them. Germline V CDR1 and CDR2: PRHDT, FYEKMQ (reference sequence). This CDR3 spans 15 amino acids. CDR3 nucleotide sequence: TGTGCCAGCAGTGAGGGACTGCGATCTGGAAACACCATATATTTT. Its translation is CASSEGLRSGNTIYF.

The chain is built from TRBV10-3 and TRBJ2-1; 10 bases are shared with TRBD1. J lost 4 bases, V lost 6 bases, and 15 bases had no gene match. The CDR3 runs to 18 residues. Germline V gene sequence: CDR1 ENHRY, CDR2 SYGVKD. The CDR3 DNA sequence: TGTGCCATCAGCCGGGACAGGGGCCCGAACATGCAATACAATGAGCAGTTCTTC. It yields the protein CAISRDRGPNMQYNEQFF.

This clone has only one observation. The chain combines TRBV4-3 with TRBJ2-5, with D possibly TRBD1 on 5 matching bases. The DNA end lines up better with TRBJ2-7; the J call may be wrong. This CDR3 contains 14 residues. The germline V gene has CDR1 LGHNA and CDR2 YSLEER. The CDR3 here is CASSQDQTGYEQYF. CDR3 DNA: TGCGCCAGCAGCCAAGATCAAACAGGCTACGAGCAGTACTTC.

CDR3 protein: CASRGRGNYGYTF. The CDR3 DNA is TGTGCCAGCAGGGGGAGGGGAAACTATGGCTACACCTTC. The chain combines TRBV7-6 with TRBJ1-2; perhaps TRBD1 as D (5 bases). V lost 6 bases, J lost 2 bases, and 10 bases lay in between. The CDR3 runs to 13 residues. Per germline, CDR1 SGHVS and CDR2 FNYEAQ.

V gene TRBV10-3 combines with J gene TRBJ2-3, with 12 bases matching TRBD2. Germline loops: CDR1 ENHRY, CDR2 SYGVKD. V lost 0 bases to trimming and J lost 4 bases; unmatched junction nucleotides: 5. The CDR3 is 17 amino acids. The CDR3 DNA reads as TGTGCCATCAGTGAGTCGCGACTAGCGGGAGAACCAGATACGCAGTATTTT. Its protein product is CAISESRLAGEPDTQYF.

This chain joins TRBV28 and TRBJ2-5, with TRBD2 matching 7 bases. Looked up from germline, CDR1 is MDHEN and CDR2 is SYDVKM. V trimming: 0 bases; J trimming: 5 bases; junction bases outside the gene matches: 18. The CDR3 is 19 residues long. CDR3 DNA: TGTGCCAGCAGTTTATGGGTTAAGGCGGGGACCGACGGGGGGGAGACCCAGTACTTC. It yields the protein CASSLWVKAGTDGGETQYF.

The DNA for the CDR3 is TGTGCCAGTAGTTCTTGGACAGGGGGCGGTTACGAGCAGTACTTC. It yields the protein CASSSWTGGGYEQYF. The rearrangement joins TRBV19 to TRBJ2-7, with TRBD1 matching over 11 bases. This CDR3 is 15 amino acids long. V was pared by 5 bases and J by 4 bases, with 7 bases of the junction left unmatched. Germline V gene data show CDR1 as LNHDA and CDR2 as SQIVND (reference sequence). The full variable domain, completed using reference TRBV19 and TRBJ2-7, is DGGITQSPKYLFRKEGQNVTLSCEQNLNHDAMYWYRQDPGQGLRLIYYSQIVNDFQKGDIAEGYSVSREKKESFPLTVTSAQKNPTAFYLCASSSWTGGGYEQYFGPGTRLTVT.